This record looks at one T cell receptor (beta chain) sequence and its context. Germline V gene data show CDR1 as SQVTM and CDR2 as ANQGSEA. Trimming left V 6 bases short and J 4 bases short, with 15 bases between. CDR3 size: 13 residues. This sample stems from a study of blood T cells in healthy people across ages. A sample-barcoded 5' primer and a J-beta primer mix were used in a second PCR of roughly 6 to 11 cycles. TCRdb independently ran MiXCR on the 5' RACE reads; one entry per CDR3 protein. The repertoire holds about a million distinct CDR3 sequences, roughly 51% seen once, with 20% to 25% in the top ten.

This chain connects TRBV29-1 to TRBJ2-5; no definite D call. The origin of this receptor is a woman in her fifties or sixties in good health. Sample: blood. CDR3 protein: CSVDMGDLETQYF. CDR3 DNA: TGCAGCGTAGACATGGGTGACTTAGAGACCCAGTACTTC.